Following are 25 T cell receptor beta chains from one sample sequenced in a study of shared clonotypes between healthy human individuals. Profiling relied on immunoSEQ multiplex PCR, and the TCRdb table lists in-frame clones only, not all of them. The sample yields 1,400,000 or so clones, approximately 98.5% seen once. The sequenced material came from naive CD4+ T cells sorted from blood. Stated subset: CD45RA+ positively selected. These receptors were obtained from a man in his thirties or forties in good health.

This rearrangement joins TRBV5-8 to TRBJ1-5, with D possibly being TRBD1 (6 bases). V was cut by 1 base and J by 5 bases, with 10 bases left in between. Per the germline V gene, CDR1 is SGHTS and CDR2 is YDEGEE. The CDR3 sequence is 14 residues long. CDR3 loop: CASSLRPGDQPQHF. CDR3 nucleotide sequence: TGTGCCAGCAGCTTGAGGCCAGGGGATCAGCCCCAGCATTTT.

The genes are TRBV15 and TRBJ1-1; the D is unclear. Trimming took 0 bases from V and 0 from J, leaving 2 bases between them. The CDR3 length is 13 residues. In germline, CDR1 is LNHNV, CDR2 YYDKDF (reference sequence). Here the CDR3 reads CATSRDLNTEAFF. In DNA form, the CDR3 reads TGTGCCACCAGCAGAGACCTGAACACTGAAGCTTTCTTT.

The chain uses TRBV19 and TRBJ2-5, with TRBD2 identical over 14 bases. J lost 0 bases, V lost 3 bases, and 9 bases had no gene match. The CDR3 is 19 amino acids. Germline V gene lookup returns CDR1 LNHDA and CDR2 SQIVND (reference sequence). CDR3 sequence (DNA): TGTGCCAGTAGTATTAGGGGACTAGCGGGAGCTTTGTACCAAGAGACCCAGTACTTC. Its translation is CASSIRGLAGALYQETQYF.

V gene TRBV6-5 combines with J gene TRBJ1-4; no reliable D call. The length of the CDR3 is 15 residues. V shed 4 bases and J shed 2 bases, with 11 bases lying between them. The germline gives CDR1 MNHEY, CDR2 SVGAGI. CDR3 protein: CASSFRPSTNEKLFF. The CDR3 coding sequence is TGTGCCAGCAGTTTCCGACCCTCTACTAATGAAAAACTGTTTTTT.

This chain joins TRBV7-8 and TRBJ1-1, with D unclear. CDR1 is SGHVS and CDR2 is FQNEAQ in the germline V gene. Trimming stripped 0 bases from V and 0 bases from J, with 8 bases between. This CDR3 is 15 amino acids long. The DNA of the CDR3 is TGTGCCAGCAGCTTAGCGTCCCTGATGAACACTGAAGCTTTCTTT. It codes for CASSLASLMNTEAFF.

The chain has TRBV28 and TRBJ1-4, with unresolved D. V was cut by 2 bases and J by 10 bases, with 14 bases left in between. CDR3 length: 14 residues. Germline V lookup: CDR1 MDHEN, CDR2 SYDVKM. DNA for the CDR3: TGTGCCAGCAGTTTAATAGACGGGTTAGGAAAACTGTTTTTT. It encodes CASSLIDGLGKLFF.

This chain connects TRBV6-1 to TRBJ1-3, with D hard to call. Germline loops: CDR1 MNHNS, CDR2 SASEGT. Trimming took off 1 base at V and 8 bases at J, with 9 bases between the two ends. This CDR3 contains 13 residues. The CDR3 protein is CASSEGVMDTIYF. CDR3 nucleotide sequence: TGTGCCAGCAGTGAAGGAGTTATGGACACCATATATTTT.

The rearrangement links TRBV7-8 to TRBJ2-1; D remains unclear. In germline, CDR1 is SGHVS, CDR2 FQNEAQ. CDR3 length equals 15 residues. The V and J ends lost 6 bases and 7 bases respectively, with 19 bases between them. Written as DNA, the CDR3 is TGTGCCAGCAGTCGAAGGGCCCCCACGTTGAATGAGCAGTTCTTC. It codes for CASSRRAPTLNEQFF.

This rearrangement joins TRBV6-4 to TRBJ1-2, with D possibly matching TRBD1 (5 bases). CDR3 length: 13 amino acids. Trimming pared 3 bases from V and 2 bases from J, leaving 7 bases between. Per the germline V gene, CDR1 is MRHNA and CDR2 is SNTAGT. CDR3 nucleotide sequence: TGTGCCAGCAGTGAGGGGCGCAACTATGGCTACACCTTC. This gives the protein CASSEGRNYGYTF.

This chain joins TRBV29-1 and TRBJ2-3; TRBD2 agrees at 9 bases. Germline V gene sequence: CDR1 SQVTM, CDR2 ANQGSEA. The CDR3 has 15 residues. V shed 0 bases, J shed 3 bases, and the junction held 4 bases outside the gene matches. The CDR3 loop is CSVEDVAGGTDTQYF. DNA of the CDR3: TGCAGCGTTGAAGACGTCGCGGGAGGGACAGATACGCAGTATTTT.

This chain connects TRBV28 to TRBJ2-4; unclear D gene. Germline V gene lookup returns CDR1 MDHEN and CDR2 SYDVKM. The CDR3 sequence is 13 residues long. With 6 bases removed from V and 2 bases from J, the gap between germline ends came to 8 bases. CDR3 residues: CASSKNSKNIQYF. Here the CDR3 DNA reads TGTGCCAGCAGCAAAAACTCCAAAAACATTCAGTACTTC. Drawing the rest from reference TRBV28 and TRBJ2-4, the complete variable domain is DVKVTQSSRYLVKRTGEKVFLECVQDMDHENMFWYRQDPGLGLRLIYFSYDVKMKEKGDIPEGYSVSREKKERFSLILESASTNQTSMYLCASSKNSKNIQYFGAGTRLSVL.

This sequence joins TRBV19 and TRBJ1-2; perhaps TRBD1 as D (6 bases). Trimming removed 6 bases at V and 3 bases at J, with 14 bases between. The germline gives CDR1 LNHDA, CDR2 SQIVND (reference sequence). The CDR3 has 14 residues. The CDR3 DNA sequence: TGTGCCAGTAGGCCAGGGGCGGTGCACTATGGCTACACCTTC. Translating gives CASRPGAVHYGYTF.

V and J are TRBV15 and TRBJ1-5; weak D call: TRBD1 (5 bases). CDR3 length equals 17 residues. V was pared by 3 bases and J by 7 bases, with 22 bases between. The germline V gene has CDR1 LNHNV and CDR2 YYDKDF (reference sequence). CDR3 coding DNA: TGTGCCACCAGCAGTGGTCCTCAAATTGGCAGGGTGCAGCCCCAGCATTTT. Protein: CATSSGPQIGRVQPQHF.

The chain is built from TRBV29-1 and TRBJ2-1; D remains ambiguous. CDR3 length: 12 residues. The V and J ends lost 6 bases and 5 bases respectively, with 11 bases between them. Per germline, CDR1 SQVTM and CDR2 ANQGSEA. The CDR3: CSVRIINNEQFF. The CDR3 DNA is TGCAGCGTGCGGATTATCAACAATGAGCAGTTCTTC.

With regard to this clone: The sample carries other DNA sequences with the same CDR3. The CDR3 reads CASSSGTGTDTQYF. CDR3 in DNA: TGCGCCAGCAGCTCGGGGACAGGCACAGATACGCAGTATTTT. The chain links TRBV5-1 to TRBJ2-3, with 7 bases lining up with TRBD1. Germline V gives CDR1 SGHRS, CDR2 YFSETQ. This CDR3 spans 14 amino acids. The trim removed 3 bases at V and 1 base at J, leaving 2 bases unmatched.

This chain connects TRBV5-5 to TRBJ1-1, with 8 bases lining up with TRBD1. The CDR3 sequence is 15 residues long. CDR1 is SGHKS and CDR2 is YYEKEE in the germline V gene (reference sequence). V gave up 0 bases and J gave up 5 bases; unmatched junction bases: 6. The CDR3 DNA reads TGTGCCAGCAGCTTGGGGGGCAGGGGGCTTACTGAAGCTTTCTTT. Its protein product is CASSLGGRGLTEAFF.

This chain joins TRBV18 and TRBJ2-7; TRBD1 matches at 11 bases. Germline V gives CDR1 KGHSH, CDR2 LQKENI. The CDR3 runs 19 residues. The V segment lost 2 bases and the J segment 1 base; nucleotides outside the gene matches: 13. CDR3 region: CASSPIQDGGQGGSYEQYF. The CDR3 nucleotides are TGTGCCAGCTCACCAATTCAAGATGGGGGACAGGGGGGTTCCTACGAGCAGTACTTC. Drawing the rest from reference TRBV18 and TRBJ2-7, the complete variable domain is NAGVMQNPRHLVRRRGQEARLRCSPMKGHSHVYWYRQLPEEGLKFMVYLQKENIIDESGMPKERFSAEFPKEGPSILRIQQVVRGDSAAYFCASSPIQDGGQGGSYEQYFGPGTRLTVT.

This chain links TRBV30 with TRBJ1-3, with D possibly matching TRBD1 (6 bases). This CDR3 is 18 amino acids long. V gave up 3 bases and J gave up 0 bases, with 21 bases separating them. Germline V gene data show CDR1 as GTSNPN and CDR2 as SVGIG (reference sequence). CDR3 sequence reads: CAWSSNRGQLRSGNTIYF. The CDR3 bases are TGTGCCTGGAGCTCTAACCGGGGACAACTCCGCTCTGGAAACACCATATATTTT.

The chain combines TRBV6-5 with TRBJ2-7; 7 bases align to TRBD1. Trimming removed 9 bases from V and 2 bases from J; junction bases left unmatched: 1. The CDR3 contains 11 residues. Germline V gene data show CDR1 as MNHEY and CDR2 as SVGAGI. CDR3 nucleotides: TGTGCCAGTGGGACAGCCTACGAGCAGTACTTC. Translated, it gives CASGTAYEQYF.

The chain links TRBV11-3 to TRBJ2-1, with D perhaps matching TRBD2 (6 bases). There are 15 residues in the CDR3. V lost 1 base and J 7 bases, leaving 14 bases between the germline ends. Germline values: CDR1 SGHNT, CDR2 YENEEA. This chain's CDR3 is CASSLAGAPRNEQFF. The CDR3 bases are TGTGCCAGCAGCTTAGCGGGAGCCCCACGAAATGAGCAGTTCTTC. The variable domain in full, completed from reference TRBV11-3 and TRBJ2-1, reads EAGVVQSPRYKIIEKKQPVAFWCNPISGHNTLYWYLQNLGQGPELLIRYENEEAVDDSQLPKDRFSAERLKGVDSTLKIQPAELGDSAVYLCASSLAGAPRNEQFFGPGTRLTVL.

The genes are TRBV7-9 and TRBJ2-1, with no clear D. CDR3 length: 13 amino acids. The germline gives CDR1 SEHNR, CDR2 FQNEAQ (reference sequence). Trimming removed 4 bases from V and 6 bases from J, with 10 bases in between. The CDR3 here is CASSYQPLNEQFF. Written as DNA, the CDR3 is TGTGCCAGCAGCTACCAACCCCTCAATGAGCAGTTCTTC.

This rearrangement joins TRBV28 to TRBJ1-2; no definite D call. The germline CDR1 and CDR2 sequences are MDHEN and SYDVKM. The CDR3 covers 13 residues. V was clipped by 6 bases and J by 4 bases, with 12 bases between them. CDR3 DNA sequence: TGTGCCAGCAGAACTCCCTGGGGCTATGGCTACACCTTC. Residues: CASRTPWGYGYTF.

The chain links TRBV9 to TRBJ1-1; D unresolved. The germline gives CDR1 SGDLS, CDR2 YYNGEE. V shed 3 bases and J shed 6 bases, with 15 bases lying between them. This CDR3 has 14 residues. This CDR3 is CASSADPGGPEAFF. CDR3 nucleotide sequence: TGTGCCAGCAGCGCCGATCCCGGAGGCCCTGAAGCTTTCTTT.

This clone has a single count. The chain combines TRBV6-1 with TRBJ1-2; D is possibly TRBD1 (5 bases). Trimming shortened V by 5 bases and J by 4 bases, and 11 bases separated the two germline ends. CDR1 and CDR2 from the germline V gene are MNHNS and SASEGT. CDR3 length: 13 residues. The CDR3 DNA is TGTGCCAGCAGTCCCAGGGCGGCCTATGGCTACACCTTC. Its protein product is CASSPRAAYGYTF.

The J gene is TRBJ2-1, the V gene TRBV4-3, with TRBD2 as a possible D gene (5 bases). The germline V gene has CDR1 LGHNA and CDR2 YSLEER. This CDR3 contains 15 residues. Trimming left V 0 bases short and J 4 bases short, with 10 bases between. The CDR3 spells CASSQERRGYNEQFF. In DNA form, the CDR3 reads TGCGCCAGCAGCCAAGAGCGACGGGGTTACAATGAGCAGTTCTTC.